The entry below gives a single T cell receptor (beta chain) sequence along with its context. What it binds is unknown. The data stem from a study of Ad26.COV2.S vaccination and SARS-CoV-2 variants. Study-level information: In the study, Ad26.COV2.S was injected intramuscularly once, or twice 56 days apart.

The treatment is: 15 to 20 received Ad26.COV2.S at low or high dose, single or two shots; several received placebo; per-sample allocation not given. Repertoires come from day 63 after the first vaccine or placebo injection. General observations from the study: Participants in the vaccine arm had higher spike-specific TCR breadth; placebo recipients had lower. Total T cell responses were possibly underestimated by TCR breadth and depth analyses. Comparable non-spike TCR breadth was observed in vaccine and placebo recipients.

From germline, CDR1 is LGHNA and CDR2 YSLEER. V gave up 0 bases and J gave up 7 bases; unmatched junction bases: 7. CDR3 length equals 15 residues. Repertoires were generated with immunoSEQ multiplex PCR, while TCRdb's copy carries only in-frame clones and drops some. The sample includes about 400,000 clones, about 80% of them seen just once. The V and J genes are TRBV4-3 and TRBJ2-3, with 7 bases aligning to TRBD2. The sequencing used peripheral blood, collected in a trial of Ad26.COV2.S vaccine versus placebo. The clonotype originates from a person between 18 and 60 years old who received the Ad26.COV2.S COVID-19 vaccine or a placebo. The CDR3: CASSQDSGGSYTQYF. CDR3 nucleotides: TGCGCCAGCAGCCAAGATTCCGGGGGGTCTTATACGCAGTATTTT.